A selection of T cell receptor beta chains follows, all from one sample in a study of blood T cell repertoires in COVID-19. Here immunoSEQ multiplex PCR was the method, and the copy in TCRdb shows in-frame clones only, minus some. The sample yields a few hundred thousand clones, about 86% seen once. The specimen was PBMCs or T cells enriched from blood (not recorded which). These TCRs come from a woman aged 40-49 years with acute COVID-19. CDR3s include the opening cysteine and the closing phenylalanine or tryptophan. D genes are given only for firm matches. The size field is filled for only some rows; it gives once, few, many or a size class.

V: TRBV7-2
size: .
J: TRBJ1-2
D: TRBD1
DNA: TGTGCCAGCCAAATCGGACAGGGGAGGGGTGGCTACACCTTC
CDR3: CASQIGQGRGGYTF

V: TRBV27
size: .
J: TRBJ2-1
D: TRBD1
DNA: TGTGCCAGCAGTGGGACAGGAGTCTACAATGAGCAGTTCTTC
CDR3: CASSGTGVYNEQFF

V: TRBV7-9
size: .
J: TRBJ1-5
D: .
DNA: TGTGCCAGCAGCTTAAGCGGCGTAGGGAGTCAGCCCCAGCATTTT
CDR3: CASSLSGVGSQPQHF

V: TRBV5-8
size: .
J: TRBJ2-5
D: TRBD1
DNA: TGTGCCAGCAGTTTGACAGGGGGTAAGACCCAGTACTTC
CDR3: CASSLTGGKTQYF

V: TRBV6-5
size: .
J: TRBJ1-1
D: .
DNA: TGTGCCAGCACCCCGACGGGGGGGGCGAACACTGAAGCTTTCTTT
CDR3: CASTPTGGANTEAFF

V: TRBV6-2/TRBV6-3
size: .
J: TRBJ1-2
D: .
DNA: TGTGCCAGCAGTTTATACAGTGCTAACTATGGCTACACCTTC
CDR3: CASSLYSANYGYTF

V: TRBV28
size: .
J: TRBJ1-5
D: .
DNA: TGTGCCAGCAGTTTAAGGCCAGGTGGCAATCAGCCCCAGCATTTT
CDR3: CASSLRPGGNQPQHF

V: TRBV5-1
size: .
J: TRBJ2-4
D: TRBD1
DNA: TGCGCCAGCAGCTTGGGGACAGGGTGGGCCCAAAACATTCAGTACTTC
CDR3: CASSLGTGWAQNIQYF

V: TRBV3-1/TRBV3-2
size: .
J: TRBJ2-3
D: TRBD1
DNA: TGTGCCAGCAGCCAGACCTCCAGGGGGACCGAGTGCACAGATACGCAGTATTTT
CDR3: CASSQTSRGTECTDTQYF

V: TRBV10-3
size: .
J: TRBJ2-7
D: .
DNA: TGTGCCATCAGTGAGCCGTTTACAGGCTCCTACGAGCAGTACTTC
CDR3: CAISEPFTGSYEQYF

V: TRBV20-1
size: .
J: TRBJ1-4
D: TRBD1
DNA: TGCAGTGCTAGTGGGGGACAGGGAAACAGTGGGGAAAAACTGTTTTTT
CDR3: CSASGGQGNSGEKLFF

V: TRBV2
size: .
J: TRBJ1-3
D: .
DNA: TGTGCCAGCAGTGGGGGCGCGGGAAACACCATATATTTT
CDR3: CASSGGAGNTIYF

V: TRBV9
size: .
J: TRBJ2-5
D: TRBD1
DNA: TGTGCCAGCAGCGGGGGGACAGGGAGCGTCCAAGAGACCCAGTACTTC
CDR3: CASSGGTGSVQETQYF

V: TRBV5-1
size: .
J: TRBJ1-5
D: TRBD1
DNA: TGCGCCAGCAGCAGTGAGGGACAGTTCAATCAGCCCCAGCATTTT
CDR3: CASSSEGQFNQPQHF

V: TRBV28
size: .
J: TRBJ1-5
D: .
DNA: TGTGCCAGCAGTTTGGCGGCTGGGCCCCAGCATTTT
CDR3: CASSLAAGPQHF

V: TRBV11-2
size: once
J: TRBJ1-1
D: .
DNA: TGTGCCAGCAGCCCTACGGGGGGGCCTGAAGCTTTCTTT
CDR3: CASSPTGGPEAFF

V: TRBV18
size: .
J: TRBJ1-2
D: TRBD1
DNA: TGTGCCAGCTCCCCACCGGGACAGCCTTGGGGCTACACCTTC
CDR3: CASSPPGQPWGYTF

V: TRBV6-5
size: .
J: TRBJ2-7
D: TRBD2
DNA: TGTGCCACCGGGAGGGGGAGCCTTTTGGGGTACGAGCAGTACTTC
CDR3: CATGRGSLLGYEQYF

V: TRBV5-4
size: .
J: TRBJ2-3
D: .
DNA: TGTGCCAGCAGCCCACTGCCTTGGGGGTCGGGACAAGATACGCAGTATTTT
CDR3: CASSPLPWGSGQDTQYF

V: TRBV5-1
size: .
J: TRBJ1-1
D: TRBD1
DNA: TGCGCCAGCAGCTTGGCAGGGGGTTTCCAAATGAACACTGAAGCTTTCTTT
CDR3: CASSLAGGFQMNTEAFF

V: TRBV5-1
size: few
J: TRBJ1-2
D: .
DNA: TGCGCCAGCACCTCTCTGACAGGAAACTATGGCTACACCTTC
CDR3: CASTSLTGNYGYTF

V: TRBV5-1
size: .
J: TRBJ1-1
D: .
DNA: TGCGCCAGCAGCGGCCGGACAGCCCACACTGAAGCTTTCTTT
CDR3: CASSGRTAHTEAFF

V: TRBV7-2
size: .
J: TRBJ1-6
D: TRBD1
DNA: TGTGCCAGCAGTCGGGACAGGGCGAGGAATTCATCCCTCCACTTT
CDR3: CASSRDRARNSSLHF

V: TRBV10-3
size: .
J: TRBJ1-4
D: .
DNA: TGTGCCATCAGTGAGACAGGGAGGGGCAAGAATGAAAAACTGTTTTTT
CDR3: CAISETGRGKNEKLFF

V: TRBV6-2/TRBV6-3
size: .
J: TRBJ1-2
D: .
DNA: TGTGCCAGCAGTTTAACTAACTATGGCTACACCTTC
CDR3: CASSLTNYGYTF

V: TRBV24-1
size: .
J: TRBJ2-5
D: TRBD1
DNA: TGTGCCACCGGACAGGGTGCGGAAGAGACCCAGTACTTC
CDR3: CATGQGAEETQYF

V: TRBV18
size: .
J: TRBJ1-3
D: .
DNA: TGTGCCAGCTCACCAATGGCAGGGTCCATTTCTGGAAACACCATATATTTT
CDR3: CASSPMAGSISGNTIYF

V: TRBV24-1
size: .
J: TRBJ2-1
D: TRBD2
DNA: TGTGCCACCAGTGCGGCGGGAGGGTACAATGAGCAGTTCTTC
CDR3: CATSAAGGYNEQFF

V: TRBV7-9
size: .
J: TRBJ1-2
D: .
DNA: TGTGCCAGCAGTTATCCCCACCGTACAGGGAATGGCTACACCTTC
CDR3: CASSYPHRTGNGYTF

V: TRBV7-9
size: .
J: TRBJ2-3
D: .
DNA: TGTGCCAGCAGCTATGACACAGGAACGCAGTATTTT
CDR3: CASSYDTGTQYF

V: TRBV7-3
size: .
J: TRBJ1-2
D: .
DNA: TGTGCCAGCAGCTTAACGTCAGGGGACCACTATGGCTACACCTTC
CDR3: CASSLTSGDHYGYTF

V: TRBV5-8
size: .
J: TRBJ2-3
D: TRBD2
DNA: TGTGCCAGCAGCGTGGGCGGAGCGGGGGGAAGCACAGATACGCAGTATTTT
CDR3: CASSVGGAGGSTDTQYF

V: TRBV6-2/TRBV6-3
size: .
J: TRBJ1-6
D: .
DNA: TGTGCCAGCAGCAGTTACTCGGTGACCCTGGGCTTACCAAATTCACCCCTCCACTTT
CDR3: CASSSYSVTLGLPNSPLHF

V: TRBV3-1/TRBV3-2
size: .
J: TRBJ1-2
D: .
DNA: TGTGCCAGCAGCCAAGATAGGTGGGCTGGCTACACCTTC
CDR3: CASSQDRWAGYTF

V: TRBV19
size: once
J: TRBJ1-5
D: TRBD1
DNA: TGTGCCAGTAGGGGACAGGGCGGGAGCAATCAGCCCCAGCATTTT
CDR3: CASRGQGGSNQPQHF

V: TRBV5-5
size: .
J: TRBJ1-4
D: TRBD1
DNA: TGTGCCAGCAGCGCGGGACAGGGGGCGGGGGCTAATGAAAAACTGTTTTTT
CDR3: CASSAGQGAGANEKLFF

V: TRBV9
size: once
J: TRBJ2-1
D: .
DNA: TGTGCCAGCAGCGTCGGCGGAGACTACTACAATGAGCAGTTCTTC
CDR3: CASSVGGDYYNEQFF

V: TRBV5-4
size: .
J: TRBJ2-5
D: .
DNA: TGTGCCAGCAGCTTGGCCGCAGAAGAAGAGACCCAGTACTTC
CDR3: CASSLAAEEETQYF

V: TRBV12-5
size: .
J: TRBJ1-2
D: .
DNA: TGTGCTAGTGGTTTGGTCAACGGGAACCCCCTACTATGGGGCTACACCTTC
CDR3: CASGLVNGNPLLWGYTF

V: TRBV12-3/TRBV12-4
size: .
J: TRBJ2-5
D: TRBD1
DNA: TGTGCCAGCAGTAGGACAGGGCAAGAGACCCAGTACTTC
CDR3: CASSRTGQETQYF

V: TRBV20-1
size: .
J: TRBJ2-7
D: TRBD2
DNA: TGCAGTGCTAGTCCCCTAAGGGCGGGAGTTGGGGAGCAGTACTTC
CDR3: CSASPLRAGVGEQYF

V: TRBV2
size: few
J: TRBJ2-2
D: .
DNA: TGTGCCAGCAGTCTAGAAACGGCGAACACCGGGGAGCTGTTTTTT
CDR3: CASSLETANTGELFF

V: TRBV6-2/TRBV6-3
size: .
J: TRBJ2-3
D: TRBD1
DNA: TGTGCCAGCAGTTCCACGGACAGGGGGACCGCAGATACGCAGTATTTT
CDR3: CASSSTDRGTADTQYF

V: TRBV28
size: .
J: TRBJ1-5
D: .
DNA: TGTGCCAGCAGTTTAGGGGGCACGAGCAATCAGCCCCAGCATTTT
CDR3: CASSLGGTSNQPQHF

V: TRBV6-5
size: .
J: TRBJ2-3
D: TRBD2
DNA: TGTGCCAGCAGACTAGCGGGGGCCCCCGATACGCAGTATTTT
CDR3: CASRLAGAPDTQYF

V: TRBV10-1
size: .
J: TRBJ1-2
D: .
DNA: TGCGCCAGCAGTGAGTCGTGGAGAGGGAAAGGACACTATGGCTACACCTTC
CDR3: CASSESWRGKGHYGYTF

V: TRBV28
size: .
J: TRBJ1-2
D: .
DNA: TGTGCCACATCGGTAATGGGCAAATATGGCTACACCTTC
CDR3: CATSVMGKYGYTF

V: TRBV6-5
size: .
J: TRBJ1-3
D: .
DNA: TGTGCCAGCAGCGGGGAAAACTCTGGAAACACCATATATTTT
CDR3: CASSGENSGNTIYF

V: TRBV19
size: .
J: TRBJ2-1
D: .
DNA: TGTGCCACCTCAATTGGGGCATGGGGTAATGAGCAGTTCTTC
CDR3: CATSIGAWGNEQFF

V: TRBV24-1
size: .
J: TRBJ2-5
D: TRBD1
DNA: TGTGCCACCAGTGATTCTAGACAGGGTGGGACGGAGACCCAGTACTTC
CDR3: CATSDSRQGGTETQYF

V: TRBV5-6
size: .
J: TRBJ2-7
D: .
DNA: TGTGCCAGCAGCTGGGGCGGAAGCTCCTACGAGCAGTACTTC
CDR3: CASSWGGSSYEQYF

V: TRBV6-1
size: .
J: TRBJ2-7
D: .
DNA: TGTGCCAGCAGTGAAGGCCTAGCCTACGAGCAGTACTTC
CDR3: CASSEGLAYEQYF

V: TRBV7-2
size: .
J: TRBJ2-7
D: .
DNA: TGTGCCAGCAGCCCCCTAAGTACAGCTGTACCCTACGAGCAGTACTTC
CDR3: CASSPLSTAVPYEQYF